The 6 T cell receptor beta chains given below trace back to one sample, sequenced in a study of T cell repertoires in cytomegalovirus infection. TCRdb analysed the reads with MiXCR anew, one entry per CDR3 protein. There are fewer than 700,000 distinct CDR3 sequences in the sample; 20% to 25% occur only once, and around 8% lies in the top ten. Sequenced: CD8+ T cells from PBMCs. The receptors originated from a human donor in good health (CMV status not recorded). Some clones in this sample may be carry-over from other donors' samples.

This clonotype was counted only a few times. The rearrangement joins TRBV18 to TRBJ2-3; D is tentatively TRBD1 or TRBD2 (5 bases each). Germline V gene lookup returns CDR1 KGHSH and CDR2 LQKENI. This CDR3 comprises 17 residues. V gave up 3 bases and J gave up 0 bases, with 16 bases separating them. CDR3 amino acids: CASSPAIGGPSTDTQYF. CDR3 sequence (DNA): TGTGCCAGCTCACCCGCTATTGGGGGACCTAGCACAGATACGCAGTATTTT.

This chain uses TRBV20-1 with TRBJ2-3; TRBD1 matches at 7 bases. V lost 0 bases to trimming and J lost 2 bases; unmatched junction nucleotides: 14. Per the germline V gene, CDR1 is DFQATT and CDR2 is SNEGSKA (reference sequence). CDR3 length: 18 amino acids. CDR3 sequence: CSARDLGTVLRSTDTQYF. As DNA, the CDR3 is TGCAGTGCTAGAGATCTAGGGACAGTGTTACGGTCCACAGATACGCAGTATTTT.

This clonotype showed up just once. The chain carries TRBV7-3 and TRBJ2-7, with 11 bases fitting TRBD2. V lost 0 bases, J lost 3 bases, and 13 bases stayed unmatched. The CDR3 contains 19 residues. CDR1 and CDR2 (germline): SGHTA, FQGTGA. This CDR3 is CASSLTWSRLTSGVYEQYV. In DNA, the CDR3 is TGTGCCAGCAGCTTAACCTGGTCCCGTTTGACTAGCGGGGTCTACGAGCAGTACGTC.

This clonotype was observed a handful of times. This CDR3 reads CASSASRGSQPQHF. Here the CDR3 DNA reads TGTGCCAGCAGCGCCTCCCGGGGTAGTCAGCCCCAGCATTTT. This chain uses TRBV9 with TRBJ1-5; D gene uncertain. The V end was cut by 3 bases, the J end by 6 bases, with 13 bases between. The germline V gene has CDR1 SGDLS and CDR2 YYNGEE. The CDR3 is made up of 14 amino acids.

This clonotype was recorded a few times. The V gene is TRBV12-3 or TRBV12-4, the J gene TRBJ1-2; 7 positions agree with TRBD1. Trimming removed 4 bases from V and 4 bases from J; junction bases left unmatched: 6. This CDR3 spans 14 amino acids. DNA for the CDR3: TGTGCCAGCAGTTGGACAGGTGCTCCCTATGGCTACACCTTC. Encoded protein: CASSWTGAPYGYTF.

The chain joins TRBV28 to TRBJ1-2; TRBD1 might be the D (5 bases). With 5 bases removed from V and 2 bases from J, the gap between germline ends came to 18 bases. CDR3 length: 16 amino acids. Germline V lookup: CDR1 MDHEN, CDR2 SYDVKM. For the CDR3, the DNA is TGTGCCAGCAGTGCCCTTGCAGGGTCATCAAACTATGGCTACACCTTC. Protein: CASSALAGSSNYGYTF.